Below, 11 T cell receptor beta chains from the same sample are listed, as sequenced in a study of blood T cell repertoires in COVID-19. Measured with immunoSEQ multiplex PCR; TCRdb has only the in-frame clones, and not every one. The profile shows 200,000 to 250,000 clones, around nine tenths of them singletons. Sequencing was done on a sample of peripheral blood. The receptor source for this set is a woman in her forties with acute or convalescent COVID-19.

Only one count was recorded for this clone. The V and J genes are TRBV4-1 and TRBJ2-3; D ambiguous. Germline lookup yields CDR1 MGHRA and CDR2 YSYEKL. The germline V and J ends were trimmed by 2 bases and 3 bases, with 6 bases remaining between them. This CDR3 has 13 residues. The CDR3 DNA reads TGCGCCAGCAGCCAATCTATTACAGATACGCAGTATTTT. Protein sequence: CASSQSITDTQYF.

V and J are TRBV7-6 and TRBJ2-5; D gene unclear. Germline loops: CDR1 SGHVS, CDR2 FNYEAQ. V was cut by 5 bases and J by 2 bases, with 21 bases left in between. This CDR3 comprises 17 residues. The CDR3 reads CASSRSPEQELQETQYF. The CDR3 DNA reads TGTGCCAGCAGCCGCTCCCCCGAGCAAGAGCTGCAAGAGACCCAGTACTTC.

This sequence joins TRBV6-5 and TRBJ1-2; 9 positions agree with TRBD1. The CDR3 sequence is 15 residues long. J lost 3 bases, V lost 4 bases, and 6 bases had no gene match. The germline V gene has CDR1 MNHEY and CDR2 SVGAGI. As DNA, the CDR3 is TGTGCCAGCAGTTCCCGGGACAGGGTGCACTATGGCTACACCTTC. It encodes CASSSRDRVHYGYTF.

The J gene is TRBJ1-1, the V gene TRBV7-6; 8 positions agree with TRBD1. V gave up 3 bases and J gave up 6 bases; unmatched junction bases: 3. CDR3 size: 13 residues. From germline, CDR1 is SGHVS and CDR2 FNYEAQ. CDR3 nucleotides: TGTGCCAGCAGCTTCAGGACAGGGTCTGAAGCTTTCTTT. Encoded protein: CASSFRTGSEAFF.

With respect to this clone: Other DNA sequences from this sample encode an identical CDR3 as well. The chain is built from TRBV7-3 and TRBJ2-3, with 9 bases lining up with TRBD2. V trimming: 2 bases; J trimming: 1 base; junction bases outside the gene matches: 1. The CDR3 is 15 amino acids. Germline CDR1 reads SGHTA; CDR2 reads FQGTGA. CDR3 amino acids: CASSLAGGRTDTQYF. The CDR3 nucleotides are TGTGCCAGCAGCTTAGCGGGGGGGCGCACAGATACGCAGTATTTT.

The chain joins TRBV6-5 to TRBJ2-1; D possibly corresponds to TRBD2 (6 bases). CDR3 length: 14 residues. The germline CDR1 and CDR2 sequences are MNHEY and SVGAGI. Deletions cut 5 bases from V and 5 bases from J, with 13 bases between. CDR3 coding DNA: TGTGCCAGCAGTAGCCCGGGAGAGAACAATGAGCAGTTCTTC. Translating gives CASSSPGENNEQFF.

The chain recombines TRBV5-1 with TRBJ2-7; 7 bases are shared with TRBD2. Germline CDR1 and CDR2: SGHRS and YFSETQ. The CDR3 has 13 amino acids. J was trimmed by 6 bases and V by 0 bases; bases with no gene match: 3. CDR3 sequence: CASSLVGEGEQYV. In DNA form, the CDR3 reads TGCGCCAGCAGCTTGGTTGGGGAGGGCGAGCAGTACGTC.

V usage is TRBV9 and J usage is TRBJ1-1, with D possibly being TRBD1 (5 bases). The V and J ends lost 0 bases and 5 bases respectively, with 17 bases between them. CDR3 length: 16 residues. In germline, CDR1 is SGDLS, CDR2 YYNGEE. In nucleotides, the CDR3 is TGTGCCAGCAGCGTAGAGTCGGGGGTGATGGGAACTGAAGCTTTCTTT. Protein sequence: CASSVESGVMGTEAFF.

J is TRBJ2-3 and V is TRBV4-1; D gene ambiguous. The V end was cut by 1 base, the J end by 1 base, with 12 bases between. Germline values: CDR1 MGHRA, CDR2 YSYEKL. The CDR3 loop spans 16 amino acids. CDR3 nucleotides: TGCGCCAGCAGCCAAGGGGTATTACGGGGCACAGATACGCAGTATTTT. Translating gives CASSQGVLRGTDTQYF.

V and J are TRBV5-1 and TRBJ1-2; 7 bases match TRBD1. Trimming at V came to 3 bases and at J to 0 bases, leaving 2 bases not matched to a gene. Germline CDR1 is SGHRS and CDR2 is YFSETQ. This CDR3 is 14 amino acids long. The CDR3, as DNA: TGCGCCAGCAGCTGGGGGACAGCTAACTATGGCTACACCTTC. This gives the protein CASSWGTANYGYTF.

This clone was found once. V usage is TRBV5-1 and J usage is TRBJ2-6, with TRBD1 as a possible D gene (5 bases). Germline values: CDR1 SGHRS, CDR2 YFSETQ. The V gene lost 0 bases and the J gene lost 1 base, with 8 bases spanning the gap. The CDR3 is made up of 16 amino acids. CDR3 sequence (DNA): TGCGCCAGCAGCTTGGACAGGCCGTCTGGGGCCAACGTCCTGACTTTC. Translated: CASSLDRPSGANVLTF.